This T cell receptor (beta chain) was recorded in a study of cytomegalovirus exposure and HLA in healthy donors. Primers: 60 Vbeta forward and 13 Jbeta reverse. Per the original data handling: As a later analysis found, there were approximately 80 million unique TCR beta chains, of which roughly 11 million were shared. Repertoires were generated with immunoSEQ multiplex PCR, while TCRdb's copy carries only in-frame clones and drops some. The V and J calls and clone size are taken from that table; D and trimming were inferred from the DNA. The sample shows 130,000 to 150,000 clones, approximately 84% of them seen only once. Study-wide results and limits: Earlier analysis looked at TCR beta V segments, and most were productive about 90% or about 30% of the time. TCR beta sequences reportedly predicted most subjects' HLA-A and HLA-B alleles accurately. The study flagged some 180 TCR beta chains as cytomegalovirus-associated.

Comment on this clone: Antigen unknown.

Trimming at V came to 5 bases and at J to 4 bases, leaving 6 bases not matched to a gene. The CDR3 has 15 amino acids. In germline, CDR1 is SGHTA, CDR2 FQGNSA. This TCR was sampled from a woman aged 60 to 75 in good health and CMV-seropositive. The chain recombines TRBV7-2 with TRBJ2-7, with 12 bases lining up with TRBD2. Sequenced material: PBMCs. CDR3 region: CASSHLAGGPYEQYF. The CDR3 region has the DNA TGTGCCAGCAGCCACCTAGCGGGAGGGCCTTACGAGCAGTACTTC. The whole variable domain, filled in from reference TRBV7-2 and TRBJ2-7, reads GAGVSQSPSNKVTEKGKDVELRCDPISGHTALYWYRQSLGQGLEFLIYFQGNSAPDKSGLPSDRFSAERTGGSVSTLTIQRTQQEDSAVYLCASSHLAGGPYEQYFGPGTRLTVT.